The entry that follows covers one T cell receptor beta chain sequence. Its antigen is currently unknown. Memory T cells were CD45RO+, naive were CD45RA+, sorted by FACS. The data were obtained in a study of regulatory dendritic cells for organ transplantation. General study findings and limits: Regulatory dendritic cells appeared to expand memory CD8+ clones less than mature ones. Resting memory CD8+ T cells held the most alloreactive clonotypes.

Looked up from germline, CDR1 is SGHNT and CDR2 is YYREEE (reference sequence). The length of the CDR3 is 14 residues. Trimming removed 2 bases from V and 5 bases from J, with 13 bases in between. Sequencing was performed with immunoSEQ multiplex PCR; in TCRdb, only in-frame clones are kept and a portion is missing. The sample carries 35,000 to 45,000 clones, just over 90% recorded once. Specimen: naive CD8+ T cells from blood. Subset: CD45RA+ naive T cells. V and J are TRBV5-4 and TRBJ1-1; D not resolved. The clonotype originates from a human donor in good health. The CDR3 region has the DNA TGTGCCAGCAGCTTTATAACGGAAGGGACTGAAGCTTTCTTT. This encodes CASSFITEGTEAFF.